This T cell receptor beta chain comes out of a study of regulatory T cells in long-lasting Graves disease. The study's findings and limits: Persistent Graves' patients had lower TCR diversity than newly diagnosed ones. Having few samples may have compromised the accuracy.

Time point noted: persistent/refractory GD, antithyroid drugs over 5 years with positive TRAb. Generation of the TCR library employed RNA extracted from PBMCs. CDR3 size: 17 residues. Germline CDR1 and CDR2: SGHAT and FQNNGV. V lost 5 bases to trimming and J lost 3 bases, with 22 bases between them. According to the study, TCR beta libraries were built with iRepertoire HTBI primers and CDR3-region Arm-PCR. Original handling: Gene usage covered around 62 TRBV and some 13 TRBJ segments. TCRdb fed the multiplex PCR reads into MiXCR, producing one record per CDR3 protein. The V and J calls were determined by TCRdb, not by the authors. In the table there are roughly 700,000 distinct CDR3 sequences, approximately 29% of which are singletons. Comments on this clonotype: Its antigen remains unidentified.

This clonotype was sampled from a female donor with Graves disease. The specimen was peripheral blood mononuclear cells (PBMCs), collected when the disease was refractory, from a patient treated with antithyroid drugs. The J gene is TRBJ2-5, the V gene TRBV11-2; the D gene is possibly TRBD2 (5 bases). For the CDR3, the DNA is TGTGCCAGCAGCCGGCCCCGGGTCCAGATGGAGGAAGAGACCCAGTACTTC. This codes for CASSRPRVQMEEETQYF.